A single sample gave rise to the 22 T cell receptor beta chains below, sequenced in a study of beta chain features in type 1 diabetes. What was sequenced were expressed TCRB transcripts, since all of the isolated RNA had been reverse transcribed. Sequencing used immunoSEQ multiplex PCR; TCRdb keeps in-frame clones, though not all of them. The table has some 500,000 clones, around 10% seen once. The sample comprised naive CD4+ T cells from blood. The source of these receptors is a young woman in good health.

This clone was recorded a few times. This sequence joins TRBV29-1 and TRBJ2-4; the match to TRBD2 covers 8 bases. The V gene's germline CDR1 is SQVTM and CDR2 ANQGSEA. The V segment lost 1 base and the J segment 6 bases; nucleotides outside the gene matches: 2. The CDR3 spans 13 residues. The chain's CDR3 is CSVEGSGGNIQYF. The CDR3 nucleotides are TGCAGCGTTGAAGGGAGCGGGGGAAACATTCAGTACTTC.

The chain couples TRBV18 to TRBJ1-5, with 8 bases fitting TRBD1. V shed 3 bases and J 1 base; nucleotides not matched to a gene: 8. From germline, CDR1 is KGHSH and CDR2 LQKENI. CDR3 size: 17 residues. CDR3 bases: TGTGCCAGCTCACCCGATGAGACAGGGGAGAGCAATCAGCCCCAGCATTTT. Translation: CASSPDETGESNQPQHF.

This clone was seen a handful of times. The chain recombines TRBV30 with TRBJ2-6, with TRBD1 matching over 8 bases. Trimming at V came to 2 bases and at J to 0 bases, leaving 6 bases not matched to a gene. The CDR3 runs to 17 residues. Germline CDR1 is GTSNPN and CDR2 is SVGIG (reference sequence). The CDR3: CAWSRDRQSSGANVLTF. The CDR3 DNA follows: TGTGCCTGGAGTCGGGACAGGCAGAGCTCTGGGGCCAACGTCCTGACTTTC.

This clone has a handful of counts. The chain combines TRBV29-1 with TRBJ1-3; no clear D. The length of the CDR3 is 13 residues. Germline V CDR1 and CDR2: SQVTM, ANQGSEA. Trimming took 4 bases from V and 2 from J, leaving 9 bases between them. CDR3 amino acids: CSVVGKTGNTIYF. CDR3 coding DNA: TGCAGCGTTGTAGGGAAAACTGGAAACACCATATATTTT.

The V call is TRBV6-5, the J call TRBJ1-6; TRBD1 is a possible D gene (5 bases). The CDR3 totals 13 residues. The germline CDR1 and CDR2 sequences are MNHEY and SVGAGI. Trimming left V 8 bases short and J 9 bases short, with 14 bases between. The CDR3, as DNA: TGTGCCAGCCGCCCGGACACTACTTCACCCCTCCACTTT. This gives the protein CASRPDTTSPLHF.

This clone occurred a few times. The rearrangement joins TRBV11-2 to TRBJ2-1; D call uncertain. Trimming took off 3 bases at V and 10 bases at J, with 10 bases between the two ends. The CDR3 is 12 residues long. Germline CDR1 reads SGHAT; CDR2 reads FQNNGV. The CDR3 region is CASSFGREEQFF. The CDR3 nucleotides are TGTGCCAGCAGCTTTGGACGTGAGGAGCAGTTCTTC. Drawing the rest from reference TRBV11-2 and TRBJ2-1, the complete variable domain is EAGVAQSPRYKIIEKRQSVAFWCNPISGHATLYWYQQILGQGPKLLIQFQNNGVVDDSQLPKDRFSAERLKGVDSTLKIQPAKLEDSAVYLCASSFGREEQFFGPGTRLTVL.

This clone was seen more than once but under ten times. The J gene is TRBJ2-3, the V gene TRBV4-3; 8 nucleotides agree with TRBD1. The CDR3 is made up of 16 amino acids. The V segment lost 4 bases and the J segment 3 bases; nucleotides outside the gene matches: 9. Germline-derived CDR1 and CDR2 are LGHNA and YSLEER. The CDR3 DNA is TGCGCCAGCAGCCCCCAGACGCGACAGGGGACAGATACGCAGTATTTT. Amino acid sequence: CASSPQTRQGTDTQYF.

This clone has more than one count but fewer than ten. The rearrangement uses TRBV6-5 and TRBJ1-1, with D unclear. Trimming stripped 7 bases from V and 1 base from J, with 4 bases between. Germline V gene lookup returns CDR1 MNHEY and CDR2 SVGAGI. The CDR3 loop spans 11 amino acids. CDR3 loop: CASNKNTEAFF. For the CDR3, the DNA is TGTGCCAGCAATAAGAACACTGAAGCTTTCTTT.

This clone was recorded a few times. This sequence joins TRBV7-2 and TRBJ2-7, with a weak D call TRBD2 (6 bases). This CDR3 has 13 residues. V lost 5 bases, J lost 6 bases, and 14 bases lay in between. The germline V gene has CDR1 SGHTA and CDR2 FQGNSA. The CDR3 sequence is CASSPGGAFEQYF. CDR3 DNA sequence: TGTGCCAGCAGCCCCGGAGGGGCCTTCGAGCAGTACTTC. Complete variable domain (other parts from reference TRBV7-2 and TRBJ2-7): GAGVSQSPSNKVTEKGKDVELRCDPISGHTALYWYRQSLGQGLEFLIYFQGNSAPDKSGLPSDRFSAERTGGSVSTLTIQRTQQEDSAVYLCASSPGGAFEQYFGPGTRLTVT.

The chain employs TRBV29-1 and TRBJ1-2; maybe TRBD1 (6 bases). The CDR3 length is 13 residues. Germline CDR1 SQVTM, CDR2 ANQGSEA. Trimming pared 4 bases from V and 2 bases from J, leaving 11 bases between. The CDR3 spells CSVAGGPNYGYTF. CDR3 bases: TGCAGCGTTGCGGGGGGCCCGAACTATGGCTACACCTTC.

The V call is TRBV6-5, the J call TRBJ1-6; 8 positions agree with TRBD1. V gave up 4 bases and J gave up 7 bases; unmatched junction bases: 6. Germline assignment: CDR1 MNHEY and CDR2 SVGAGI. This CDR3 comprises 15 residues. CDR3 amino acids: CASSWAGTGNSPLHF. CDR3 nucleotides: TGTGCCAGCAGTTGGGCCGGGACAGGCAATTCACCCCTCCACTTT.

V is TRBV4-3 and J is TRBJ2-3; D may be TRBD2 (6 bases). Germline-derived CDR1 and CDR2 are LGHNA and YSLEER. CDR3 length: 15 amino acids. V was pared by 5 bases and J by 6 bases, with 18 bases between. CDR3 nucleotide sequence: TGCGCCAGCAGCTCCCTTCGGGACTGGGAGGATACGCAGTATTTT. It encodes CASSSLRDWEDTQYF.

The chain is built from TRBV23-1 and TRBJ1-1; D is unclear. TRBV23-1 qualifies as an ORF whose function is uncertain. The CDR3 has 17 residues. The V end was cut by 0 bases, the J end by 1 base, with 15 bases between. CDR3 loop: CASSQSRRVSGNTEAFF. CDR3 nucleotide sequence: TGCGCCAGCAGTCAATCGAGAAGGGTATCGGGGAACACTGAAGCTTTCTTT.

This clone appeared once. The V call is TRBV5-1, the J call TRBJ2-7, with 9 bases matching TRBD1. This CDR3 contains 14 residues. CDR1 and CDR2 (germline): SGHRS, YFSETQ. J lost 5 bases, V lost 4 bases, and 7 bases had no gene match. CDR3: CASSPRTGEDEQYF. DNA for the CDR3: TGCGCCAGCAGCCCTCGGACAGGGGAGGACGAGCAGTACTTC.

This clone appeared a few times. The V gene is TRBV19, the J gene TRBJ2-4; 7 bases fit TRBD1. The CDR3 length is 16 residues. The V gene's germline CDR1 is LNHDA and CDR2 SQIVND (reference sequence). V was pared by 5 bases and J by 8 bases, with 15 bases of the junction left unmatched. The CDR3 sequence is CASSLGQLATGDIQYF. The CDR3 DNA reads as TGTGCCAGTAGTCTGGGACAACTCGCCACAGGGGACATTCAGTACTTC.

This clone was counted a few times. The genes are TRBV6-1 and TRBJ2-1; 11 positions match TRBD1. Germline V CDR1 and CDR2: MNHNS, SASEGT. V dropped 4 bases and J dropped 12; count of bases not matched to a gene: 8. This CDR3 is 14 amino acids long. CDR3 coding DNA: TGTGCCAGCAGTGCCGATAGGACAGGGGGCTGGCAGTTCTTC. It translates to CASSADRTGGWQFF.

The CDR3 is CAWSRRRTSGSTDTQYF. DNA of the CDR3: TGTGCCTGGAGCCGAAGGCGGACTAGCGGGAGCACAGATACGCAGTATTTT. The chain has TRBV30 and TRBJ2-3, with 11 nucleotides matching TRBD2. V was pared by 3 bases and J by 0 bases, with 8 bases of the junction left unmatched. Per germline, CDR1 GTSNPN and CDR2 SVGIG (reference sequence). This CDR3 region has 17 residues.

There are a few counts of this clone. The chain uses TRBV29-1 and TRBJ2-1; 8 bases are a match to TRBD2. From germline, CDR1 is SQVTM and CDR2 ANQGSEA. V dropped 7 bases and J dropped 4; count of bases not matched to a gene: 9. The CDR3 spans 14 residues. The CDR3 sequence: CSGNGGRNYNEQFF. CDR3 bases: TGCAGCGGGAACGGCGGGAGGAATTACAATGAGCAGTTCTTC.

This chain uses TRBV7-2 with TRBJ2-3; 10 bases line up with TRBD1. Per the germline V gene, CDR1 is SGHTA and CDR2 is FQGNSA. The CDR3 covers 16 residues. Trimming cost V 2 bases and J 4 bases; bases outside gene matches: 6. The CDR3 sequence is CASSLIGQGVPDTQYF. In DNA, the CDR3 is TGTGCCAGCAGCTTAATCGGACAGGGGGTTCCAGATACGCAGTATTTT.

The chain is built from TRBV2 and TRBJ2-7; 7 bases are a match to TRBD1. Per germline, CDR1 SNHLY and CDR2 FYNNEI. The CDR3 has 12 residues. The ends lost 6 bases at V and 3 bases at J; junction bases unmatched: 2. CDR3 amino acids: CASRAGGYEQYV. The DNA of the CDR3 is TGTGCCAGCAGAGCAGGGGGCTACGAGCAGTACGTC.

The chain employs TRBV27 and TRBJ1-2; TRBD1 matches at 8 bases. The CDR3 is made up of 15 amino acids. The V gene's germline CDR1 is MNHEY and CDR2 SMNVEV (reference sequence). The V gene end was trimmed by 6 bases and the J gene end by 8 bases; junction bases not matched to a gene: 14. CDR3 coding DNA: TGTGCCAGCAGCCTTAGGCCGACAGGGGTAGTAGGCTACACCTTC. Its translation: CASSLRPTGVVGYTF.

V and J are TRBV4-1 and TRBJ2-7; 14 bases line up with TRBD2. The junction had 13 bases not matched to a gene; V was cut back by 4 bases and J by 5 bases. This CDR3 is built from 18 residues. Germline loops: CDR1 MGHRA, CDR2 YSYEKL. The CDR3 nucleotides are TGCGCCAGCAGCCGTTCCGGGACTAGCGGGAGAGCAAACCACGAGCAGTACTTC. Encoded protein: CASSRSGTSGRANHEQYF.